This T cell receptor beta chain was sequenced during a study of beta chain features in type 1 diabetes. In the study overall: The examined sorted cells totaled 107,917,701 across samples. Study results and caveats: Researchers report that Type 1 diabetes patients had moderately but significantly shorter TCRB CDR3s across all four CD4+ subsets.

As regards this clone: The target antigen is unknown.

CD4+ naive, central memory, regulatory and stem cell-like memory subsets were isolated by sorting on CD45RO/CCR7/CD25/CD127/CD95/CD27. cDNA synthesis used the whole RNA isolate, giving expressed TCRB sequences. Clones were read by immunoSEQ multiplex PCR, and TCRdb kept only the in-frame ones, dropping some. The data show 250,000 or so clones, 25% to 30% seen once. Germline V CDR1 and CDR2: SQVTM, ANQGSEA. Deletions cut 3 bases from V and 4 bases from J, with 10 bases between. This CDR3 spans 13 amino acids. V is TRBV29-1 and J is TRBJ2-1; possibly TRBD1 or TRBD2 for D (6 bases each). The sequencing input was central memory CD4+ T cells from blood. The source is a man younger than 40 in good health. Written as DNA, the CDR3 is TGCAGCGTTGACGGGGGCTTGTACAATGAGCAGTTCTTC. This sequence encodes CSVDGGLYNEQFF.